This T cell receptor (beta chain) came from a study of cytomegalovirus exposure and HLA in healthy donors. This clone showed up just a few times. The antigen is unknown. Study findings and constraints: It was in a later analysis that TCR association rates were seen to vary by HLA locus, highest for DRB1 and lowest for HLA-C. Later analysis indicated greater clonal expansion among HLA-associated TCR beta chains than among equally common other chains. In a later analysis, a missense DCLRE1C variant was linked to TCR beta V- and J-gene trimming. The authors listed 150 to 200 TCR beta chains as cytomegalovirus-associated.

The primer mix had 60 Vbeta and 13 Jbeta primers. Clones were read by immunoSEQ multiplex PCR, and TCRdb kept only the in-frame ones, dropping some. The table has 150,000 to 200,000 clones, about 79% seen once. Trimming took off 0 bases at V and 2 bases at J, with 11 bases between the two ends. The CDR3 is 15 amino acids. Looked up from germline, CDR1 is MNHNY and CDR2 is SVGAGI (reference sequence). Sequenced input: PBMCs. The TCR originated in a woman aged 45-65 years in good health and CMV-seropositive. This chain links TRBV6-6 with TRBJ2-7; D ambiguous. CDR3 sequence reads: CASSYSRSQPYEQYF. The CDR3 nucleotides are TGTGCCAGCAGTTACTCGCGGTCCCAACCCTACGAGCAGTACTTC.